This T cell receptor (beta chain) was identified during a study of blood T cell repertoires in COVID-19. Study overall: Italy, Spain and the United States were the sources of the convalescent and acute COVID-19 samples. The cDNA or gDNA used as material had been derived from T cells, B-cell-depleted T cells, or PBMCs.

Losses at the gene ends were 0 bases for V and 4 bases for J; bases not matched to a gene: 2. CDR3 length equals 15 residues. Germline-derived CDR1 and CDR2 are SGHKS and YYEKEE (reference sequence). The study recruited people aged 18 to 89 years across 24 US areas. Cohorts were based on clinical histories the participants reported. Clones were read by immunoSEQ multiplex PCR, and TCRdb kept only the in-frame ones, dropping some. The sample consists of under 300,000 clones, roughly 87% of them appearing once. The sequence derives from a woman aged 25 to 39 with acute COVID-19. Material for sequencing was PBMCs or T cells enriched from blood (not recorded which). The chain couples TRBV5-5 to TRBJ2-3; 10 bases are shared with TRBD2. CDR3 DNA sequence: TGTGCCAGCAGCTTGGCTAGCGGGAGCTCAGATACGCAGTATTTT. Translating it yields CASSLASGSSDTQYF.